This T cell receptor beta chain came from a study of tumor-infiltrating lymphocytes in primary liver carcinoma. Only one count was recorded for this clonotype. TCR beta cDNA was reverse-transcribed from about 500 ng of total RNA. The reaction used a constant-region primer and ProtoScript II reverse transcriptase. It was through three nested multiplex PCR rounds of slightly modified ARM-PCR that TCR beta libraries arose. Forward primers for TRBV1-TRBV30 and a C-beta reverse primer served the first two PCR rounds, at about 10 cycles each. MiXCR, run by TCRdb on the multiplex PCR reads, gives a single entry per CDR3 protein. Of 250,000 to 400,000 distinct CDR3 sequences listed, about 62% are singletons. From germline, CDR1 is SQVTM and CDR2 ANQGSEA. The ends were cut back, 8 bases at V and 5 bases at J, with 24 bases in the middle. This CDR3 contains 15 residues. The researchers obtained blood RNA from unsorted whole blood and also extracted germline DNA.

V usage is TRBV29-1 and J usage is TRBJ2-5, with D perhaps matching TRBD2 (6 bases). This TCR was sampled from a man aged 40-55 years with primary liver carcinoma and hepatitis B virus infection. The sample taken for sequencing was peripheral blood. Here the CDR3 DNA reads TGCAGCATCATATGGGGGGAGAGAAGGTCGGAGACCCAGTACTTC. It codes for CSIIWGERRSETQYF.